The 4 T cell receptor beta chains presented below share a single source sample, sequenced in a study of CD8 T cells in ankylosing spondylitis. TCRdb reprocessed the 5' RACE reads with MiXCR, giving one entry per CDR3 protein. The repertoire consists of 250,000 to 300,000 distinct CDR3 sequences, with roughly 20% occurring once and the leading ten covering 7.8%. Input material: blood, either unsorted or a sorted T cell fraction (not recorded which). The source is a male donor with ankylosing spondylitis or in good health (not recorded which).

The CDR3 DNA reads TGTGCCAGCAGCGCCCAGGGGGACCCCTGGACAGATACGCAGTATTTT. Protein product: CASSAQGDPWTDTQYF. V gene TRBV9 combines with J gene TRBJ2-3, with 7 bases identical to TRBD1. The V and J ends lost 3 bases and 3 bases, in that order; junction bases with no gene match: 10. The CDR3 extends over 16 amino acids. Germline CDR1 and CDR2: SGDLS and YYNGEE. The whole variable domain, remainder taken from reference TRBV9 and TRBJ2-3, is DSGVTQTPKHLITATGQRVTLRCSPRSGDLSVYWYQQSLDQGLQFLIQYYNGEERAKGNILERFSAQQFPDLHSELNLSSLELGDSALYFCASSAQGDPWTDTQYFGPGTRLTVL.

V gene TRBV11-2 combines with J gene TRBJ1-2; 8 positions match TRBD1. This CDR3 has 21 amino acids. V dropped 5 bases and J dropped 4; count of bases not matched to a gene: 27. CDR1 and CDR2 (germline): SGHAT, FQNNGV. CDR3 in DNA: TGTGCCAGCAGCCCACGGCCTCGGGGACTAGCCGGGACAGGAAGGAGCTATGGCTACACCTTC. Amino acid sequence: CASSPRPRGLAGTGRSYGYTF.

The gene calls are TRBV9 and TRBJ2-2; 9 bases align to TRBD2. There are 17 residues in the CDR3. Trimming removed 4 bases from V and 1 base from J; junction bases left unmatched: 8. Germline CDR1 SGDLS, CDR2 YYNGEE. The CDR3 loop is CASSPRSGGENTGELFF. The DNA for the CDR3 is TGTGCCAGCAGCCCGCGTAGCGGGGGAGAGAACACCGGGGAGCTGTTTTTT. Looking up the rest from reference TRBV9 and TRBJ2-2 gives the full variable domain: DSGVTQTPKHLITATGQRVTLRCSPRSGDLSVYWYQQSLDQGLQFLIQYYNGEERAKGNILERFSAQQFPDLHSELNLSSLELGDSALYFCASSPRSGGENTGELFFGEGSRLTVL.

On this clonotype itself: One junction end disagrees with the germline gene, perhaps due to a read error. The genes are TRBV20-1 and TRBJ2-2; maybe TRBD2 (6 bases). Germline V lookup: CDR1 DFQATT, CDR2 SNEGSKA (reference sequence). The CDR3 spans 14 residues. DNA for the CDR3: TGCAGTGCTAAGCGGGCACCTAACACCGCGGAGCTGTTTTTT. It is translated as CSAKRAPNTAELFF.